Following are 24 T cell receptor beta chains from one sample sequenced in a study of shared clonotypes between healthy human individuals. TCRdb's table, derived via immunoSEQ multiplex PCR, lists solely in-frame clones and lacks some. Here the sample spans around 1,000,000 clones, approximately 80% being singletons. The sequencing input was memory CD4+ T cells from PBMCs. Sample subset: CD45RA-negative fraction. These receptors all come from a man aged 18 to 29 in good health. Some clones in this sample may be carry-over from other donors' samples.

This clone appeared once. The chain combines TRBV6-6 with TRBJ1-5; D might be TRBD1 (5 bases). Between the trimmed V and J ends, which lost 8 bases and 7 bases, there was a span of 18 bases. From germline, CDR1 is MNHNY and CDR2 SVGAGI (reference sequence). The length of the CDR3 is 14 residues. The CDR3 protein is CASSTGDGRQPQHF. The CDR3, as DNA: TGTGCCAGCTCTACGGGGGACGGAAGGCAGCCCCAGCATTTT.

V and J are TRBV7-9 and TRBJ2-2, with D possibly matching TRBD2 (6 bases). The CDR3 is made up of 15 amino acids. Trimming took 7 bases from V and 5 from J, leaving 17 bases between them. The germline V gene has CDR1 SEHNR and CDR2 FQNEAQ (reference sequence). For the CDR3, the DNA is TGTGCCAGCATCCTAGGGCGGGAATCGACCGGGGAGCTGTTTTTT. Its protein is CASILGRESTGELFF.

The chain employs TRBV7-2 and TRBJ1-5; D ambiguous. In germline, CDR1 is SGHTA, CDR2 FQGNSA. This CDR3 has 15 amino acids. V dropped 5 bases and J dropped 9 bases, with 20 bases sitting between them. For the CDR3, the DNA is TGTGCCAGCAGCCCTGAACACCTAGTAGGGAGGCCCCAGCATTTT. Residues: CASSPEHLVGRPQHF.

CDR3 in DNA: TGTGCCAGCAGCCCCGGACAGGGGAGGACTTTGGGGTACGAGCAGTACTTC. Translated, it gives CASSPGQGRTLGYEQYF. The chain is built from TRBV7-2 and TRBJ2-7; 9 bases match TRBD1. The CDR3 length is 17 residues. The germline V gene encodes CDR1 SGHTA and CDR2 FQGNSA. Trimming took 5 bases from V and 4 from J; bases not matched to a gene: 15. Drawing the rest from reference TRBV7-2 and TRBJ2-7, the complete variable domain is GAGVSQSPSNKVTEKGKDVELRCDPISGHTALYWYRQSLGQGLEFLIYFQGNSAPDKSGLPSDRFSAERTGGSVSTLTIQRTQQEDSAVYLCASSPGQGRTLGYEQYFGPGTRLTVT.

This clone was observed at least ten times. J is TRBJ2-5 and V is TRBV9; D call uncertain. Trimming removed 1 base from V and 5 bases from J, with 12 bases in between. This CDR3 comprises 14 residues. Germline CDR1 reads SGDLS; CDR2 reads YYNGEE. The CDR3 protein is CASSVSPQGETQYF. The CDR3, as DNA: TGTGCCAGCAGCGTAAGCCCTCAAGGGGAGACCCAGTACTTC.

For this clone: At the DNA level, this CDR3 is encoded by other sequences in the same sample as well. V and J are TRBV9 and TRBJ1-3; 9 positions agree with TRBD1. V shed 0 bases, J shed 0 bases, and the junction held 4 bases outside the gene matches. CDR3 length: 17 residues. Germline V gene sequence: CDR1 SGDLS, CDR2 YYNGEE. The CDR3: CASSVAGQGRSGNTIYF. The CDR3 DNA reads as TGTGCCAGCAGCGTAGCGGGACAGGGACGCTCTGGAAACACCATATATTTT.

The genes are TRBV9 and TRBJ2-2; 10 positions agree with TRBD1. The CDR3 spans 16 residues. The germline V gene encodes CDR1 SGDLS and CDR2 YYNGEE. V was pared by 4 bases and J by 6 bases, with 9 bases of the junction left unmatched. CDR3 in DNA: TGTGCCAGCAGCCCCCGACAGGGGGCATCGTCCGGGGAGCTGTTTTTT. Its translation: CASSPRQGASSGELFF.

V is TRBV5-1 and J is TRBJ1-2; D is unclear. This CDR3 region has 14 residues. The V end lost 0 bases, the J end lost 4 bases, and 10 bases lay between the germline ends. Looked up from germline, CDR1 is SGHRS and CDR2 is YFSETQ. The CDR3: CASSLEGKIYGYTF. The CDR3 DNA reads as TGCGCCAGCAGCTTGGAAGGGAAAATCTATGGCTACACCTTC.

The DNA for the CDR3 is TGCGCCAGCAGCTCCCACCTCAGGGGGCCCTACGAGCAGTACTTC. It yields the protein CASSSHLRGPYEQYF. The chain employs TRBV5-1 and TRBJ2-7, with 8 positions matching TRBD1. Germline-derived CDR1 and CDR2 are SGHRS and YFSETQ. Losses at the gene ends were 3 bases for V and 2 bases for J; bases not matched to a gene: 7. This CDR3 is built from 15 residues.

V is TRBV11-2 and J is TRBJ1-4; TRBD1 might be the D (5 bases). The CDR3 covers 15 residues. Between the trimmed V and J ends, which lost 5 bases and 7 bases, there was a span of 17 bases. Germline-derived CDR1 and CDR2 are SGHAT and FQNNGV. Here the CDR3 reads CASSRRRGTGEKLFF. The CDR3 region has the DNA TGTGCCAGCAGCCGCAGGCGGGGGACCGGTGAAAAACTGTTTTTT.

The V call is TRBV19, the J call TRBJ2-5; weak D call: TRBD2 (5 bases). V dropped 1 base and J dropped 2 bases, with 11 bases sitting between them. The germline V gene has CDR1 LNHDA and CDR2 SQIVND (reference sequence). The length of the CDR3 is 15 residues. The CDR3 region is CASSIGLAQQETQYF. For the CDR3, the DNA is TGTGCCAGTAGTATAGGGCTAGCCCAGCAAGAGACCCAGTACTTC.

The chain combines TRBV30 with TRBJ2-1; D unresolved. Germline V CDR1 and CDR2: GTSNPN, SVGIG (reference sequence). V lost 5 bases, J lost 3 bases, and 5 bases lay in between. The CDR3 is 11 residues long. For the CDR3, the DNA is TGTGCCTGGGAGAACTACAATGAGCAGTTCTTC. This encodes CAWENYNEQFF.

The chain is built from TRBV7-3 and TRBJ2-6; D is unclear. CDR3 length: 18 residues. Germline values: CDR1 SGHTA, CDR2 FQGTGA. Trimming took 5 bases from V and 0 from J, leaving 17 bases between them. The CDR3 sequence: CASSLWNHFSSGANVLTF. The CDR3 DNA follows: TGTGCCAGCAGCCTATGGAACCACTTTAGCTCTGGGGCCAACGTCCTGACTTTC.

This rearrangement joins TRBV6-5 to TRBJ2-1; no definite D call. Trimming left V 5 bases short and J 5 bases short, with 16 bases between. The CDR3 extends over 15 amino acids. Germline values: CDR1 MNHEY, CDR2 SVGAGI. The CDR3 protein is CASSATASAHNEQFF. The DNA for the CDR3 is TGTGCCAGCAGTGCCACAGCGTCCGCCCACAATGAGCAGTTCTTC.

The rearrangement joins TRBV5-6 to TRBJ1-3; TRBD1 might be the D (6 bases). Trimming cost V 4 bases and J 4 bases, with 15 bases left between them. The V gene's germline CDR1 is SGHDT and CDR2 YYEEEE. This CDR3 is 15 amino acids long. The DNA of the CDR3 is TGTGCCAGCAGCCGGGGTCGGGGGGCCGGAAACACCATATATTTT. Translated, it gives CASSRGRGAGNTIYF.

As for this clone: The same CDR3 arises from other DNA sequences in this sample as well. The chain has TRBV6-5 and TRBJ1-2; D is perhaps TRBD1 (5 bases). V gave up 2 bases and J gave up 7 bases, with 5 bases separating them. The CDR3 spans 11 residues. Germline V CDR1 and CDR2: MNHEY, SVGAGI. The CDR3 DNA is TGTGCCAGCAGTTACAGGGGTGGCTACACCTTC. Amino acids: CASSYRGGYTF.

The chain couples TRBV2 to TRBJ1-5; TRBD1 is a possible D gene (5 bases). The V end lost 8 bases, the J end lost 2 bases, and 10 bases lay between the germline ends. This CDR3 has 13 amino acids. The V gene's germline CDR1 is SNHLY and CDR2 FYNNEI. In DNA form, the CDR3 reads TGTGCCAGCCGCCGGGACGGCAATCAGCCCCAGCATTTT. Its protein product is CASRRDGNQPQHF.

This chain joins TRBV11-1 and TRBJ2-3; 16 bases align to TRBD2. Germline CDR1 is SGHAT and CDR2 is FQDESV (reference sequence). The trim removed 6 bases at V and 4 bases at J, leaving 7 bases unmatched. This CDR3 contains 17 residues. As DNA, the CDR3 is TGTGCCAGCAGGGGACTAGCGGGAGGGCGGGTGGCAGATACGCAGTATTTT. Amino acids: CASRGLAGGRVADTQYF.

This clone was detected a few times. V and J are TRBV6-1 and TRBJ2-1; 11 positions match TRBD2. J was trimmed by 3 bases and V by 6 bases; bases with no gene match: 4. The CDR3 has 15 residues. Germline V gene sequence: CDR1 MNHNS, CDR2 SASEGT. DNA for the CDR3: TGTGCCAGCAGCCAACTAGCGGGAGACTACAATGAGCAGTTCTTC. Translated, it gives CASSQLAGDYNEQFF.

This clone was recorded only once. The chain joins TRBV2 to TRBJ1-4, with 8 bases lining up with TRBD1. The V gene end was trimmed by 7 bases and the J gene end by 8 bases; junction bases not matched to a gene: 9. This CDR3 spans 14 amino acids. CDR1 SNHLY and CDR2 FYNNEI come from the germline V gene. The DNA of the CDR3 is TGTGCCAGCACACTTTTCACAGGGGGAGAAAAACTGTTTTTT. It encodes CASTLFTGGEKLFF.

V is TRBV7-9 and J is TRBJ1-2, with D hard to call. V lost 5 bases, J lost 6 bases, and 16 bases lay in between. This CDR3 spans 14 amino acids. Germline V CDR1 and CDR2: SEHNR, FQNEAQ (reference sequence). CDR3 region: CASSVLSGKDGYTF. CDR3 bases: TGTGCCAGCAGCGTCCTATCTGGCAAGGATGGCTACACCTTC.

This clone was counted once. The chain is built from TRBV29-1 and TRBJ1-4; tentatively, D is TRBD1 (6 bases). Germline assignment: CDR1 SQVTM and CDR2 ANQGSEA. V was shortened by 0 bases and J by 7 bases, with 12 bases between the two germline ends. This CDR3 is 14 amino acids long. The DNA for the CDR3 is TGCAGCGTTGAAGATGGGGACACCACTGAAAAACTGTTTTTT. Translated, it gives CSVEDGDTTEKLFF.

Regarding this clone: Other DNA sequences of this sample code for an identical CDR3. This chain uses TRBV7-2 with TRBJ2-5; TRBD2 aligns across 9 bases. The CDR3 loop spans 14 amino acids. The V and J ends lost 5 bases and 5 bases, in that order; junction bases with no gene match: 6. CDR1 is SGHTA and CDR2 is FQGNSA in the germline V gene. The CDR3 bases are TGTGCCAGCAGCATAAGCGGGAGGACGGAGACCCAGTACTTC. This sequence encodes CASSISGRTETQYF. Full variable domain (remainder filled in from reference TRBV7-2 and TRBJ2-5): GAGVSQSPSNKVTEKGKDVELRCDPISGHTALYWYRQSLGQGLEFLIYFQGNSAPDKSGLPSDRFSAERTGGSVSTLTIQRTQQEDSAVYLCASSISGRTETQYFGPGTRLLVL.

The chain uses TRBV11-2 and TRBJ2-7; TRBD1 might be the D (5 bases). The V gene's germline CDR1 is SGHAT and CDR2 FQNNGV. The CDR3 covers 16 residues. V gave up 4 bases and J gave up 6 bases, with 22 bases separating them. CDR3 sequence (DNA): TGTGCCAGCAGCTCCTACGCCCAGGGTGGACCCGTCGAGCAGTACTTC. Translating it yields CASSSYAQGGPVEQYF.